The 31 T cell receptor beta chains reported below all come from one sample, sequenced in a study of beta chain features in type 1 diabetes. Expressed TCRB transcripts were sequenced because the isolated RNA had all been reverse transcribed beforehand. Assay: immunoSEQ multiplex PCR; the TCRdb copy retains only in-frame clones and omits some. Of around 430,000 clones listed, about 32% are singletons. Sequencing used naive CD4+ T cells from blood. The receptors were sampled from a man younger than 30 in good health.

The chain has TRBV14 and TRBJ2-7, with TRBD2 matching 10 bases. The germline gives CDR1 SGHDN, CDR2 FVKESK. The junction had 10 bases not matched to a gene; V was cut back by 4 bases and J by 4 bases. The CDR3 is 16 residues long. CDR3 nucleotide sequence: TGTGCCAGCAGCCGAAGAACTACTAGCGGGGCATACGAGCAGTACTTC. Translated: CASSRRTTSGAYEQYF.

V is TRBV4-2 and J is TRBJ2-7; 8 bases are shared with TRBD1. V lost 8 bases and J lost 1; bases outside the gene matches: 1. CDR1 and CDR2 (germline): LGHNA, YNFKEQ. The CDR3 length is 12 residues. DNA for the CDR3: TGTGCCAGCGGACAGGGATCCTACGAGCAGTACTTC. This encodes CASGQGSYEQYF.

The genes are TRBV6-6 and TRBJ2-1; the match to TRBD1 covers 12 bases. V lost 4 bases, J lost 9 bases, and 7 bases stayed unmatched. Per germline, CDR1 MNHNY and CDR2 SVGAGI (reference sequence). The CDR3 covers 15 residues. The DNA of the CDR3 is TGTGCCAGCAGTTTTCCCTCGGGACAGGGGGCTGAGCAGTTCTTC. As protein: CASSFPSGQGAEQFF.

This clone was picked up a small number of times. The J gene is TRBJ1-1, the V gene TRBV30; perhaps TRBD1 as D (5 bases). The CDR3 length is 13 residues. CDR1 is GTSNPN and CDR2 is SVGIG in the germline V gene (reference sequence). V was shortened by 6 bases and J by 3 bases, with 14 bases between the two germline ends. The CDR3 region is CACSGGADTEAFF. CDR3 nucleotides: TGTGCCTGTTCCGGCGGGGCCGACACTGAAGCTTTCTTT. The variable domain in full, completed from reference TRBV30 and TRBJ1-1, reads SQTIHQWPATLVQPVGSPLSLECTVEGTSNPNLYWYRQAAGRGLQLLFYSVGIGQISSEVPQNLSASRPQDRQFILSSKKLLLSDSGFYLCACSGGADTEAFFGQGTRLTVV.

This clone has more than one count but fewer than ten. CDR3 protein: CASSGQGGLINEQFF. CDR3 sequence (DNA): TGTGCCAGCAGCGGACAGGGAGGGCTAATCAATGAGCAGTTCTTC. The chain has TRBV4-2 and TRBJ2-1, with D possibly matching TRBD1 (8 bases). Trimming removed 5 bases from V and 6 bases from J, with 17 bases in between. CDR3 length equals 15 residues. The germline gives CDR1 LGHNA, CDR2 YNFKEQ.

There are a few counts of this clone. V and J are TRBV30 and TRBJ2-5, with TRBD2 identical over 7 bases. This CDR3 has 13 amino acids. The germline V gene has CDR1 GTSNPN and CDR2 SVGIG (reference sequence). J was trimmed by 6 bases and V by 0 bases; bases with no gene match: 4. CDR3 DNA: TGTGCCTGGAGTGTACTTAGCGGGCAGACCCAGTACTTC. Encoded protein: CAWSVLSGQTQYF.

The rearrangement joins TRBV28 to TRBJ2-5; D gene unclear. Deletions cut 6 bases from V and 8 bases from J, with 16 bases between. In germline, CDR1 is MDHEN, CDR2 SYDVKM. CDR3 length: 13 amino acids. CDR3 in amino acids: CASSPPRPDTQYF. CDR3 DNA: TGTGCCAGCAGCCCACCCCGACCTGACACCCAGTACTTC.

This clone was found a few times. The chain recombines TRBV4-1 with TRBJ2-2; D gene unclear. The CDR3 runs to 12 residues. V was pared by 3 bases and J by 6 bases, with 5 bases between. CDR1 is MGHRA and CDR2 is YSYEKL in the germline V gene. Written as DNA, the CDR3 is TGCGCCAGCAGCCAGTCTTCCGGGGAGCTGTTTTTT. Translated: CASSQSSGELFF.

The chain employs TRBV11-2 and TRBJ2-5; 8 bases align to TRBD2. This CDR3 is 14 amino acids long. Germline CDR1 and CDR2: SGHAT and FQNNGV. Trimming at V came to 5 bases and at J to 5 bases, leaving 7 bases not matched to a gene. Here the CDR3 reads CASSAGLARETQYF. CDR3 nucleotides: TGTGCCAGCAGCGCCGGACTAGCTCGGGAGACCCAGTACTTC.

This clone was picked up a small number of times. The gene calls are TRBV20-1 and TRBJ2-5, with no clear D. Germline V CDR1 and CDR2: DFQATT, SNEGSKA (reference sequence). V shed 1 base and J shed 6 bases, with 3 bases lying between them. The CDR3 runs to 10 residues. The CDR3 reads CSARGQTQYF. CDR3 nucleotide sequence: TGCAGTGCTAGAGGTCAGACCCAGTACTTC.

This clone was seen a few times. The chain couples TRBV30 to TRBJ1-2; D is uncertain. This CDR3 has 13 amino acids. Germline-derived CDR1 and CDR2 are GTSNPN and SVGIG (reference sequence). Trimming pared 3 bases from V and 2 bases from J, leaving 10 bases between. CDR3 DNA: TGTGCCTGGAGCGCCGACCTCAACTATGGCTACACCTTC. Protein: CAWSADLNYGYTF.

The V and J genes are TRBV7-9 and TRBJ2-5, with D unclear. CDR1 and CDR2 (germline): SEHNR, FQNEAQ (reference sequence). The CDR3 consists of 13 residues. Trimming took off 2 bases at V and 7 bases at J, with 11 bases between the two ends. This chain's CDR3 is CASSLNGATTQYF. In nucleotides, the CDR3 is TGTGCCAGCAGCTTAAACGGTGCAACGACCCAGTACTTC.

The sample holds a few counts of this clone. V usage is TRBV13 and J usage is TRBJ2-1; the D gene is possibly TRBD2 (6 bases). Trimming shortened V by 2 bases and J by 4 bases, and 18 bases separated the two germline ends. In germline, CDR1 is PRHDT, CDR2 FYEKMQ (reference sequence). This CDR3 has 17 residues. CDR3 nucleotides: TGTGCCAGCAGCTTATTCGGGGGAGTTTACGCTTACAATGAGCAGTTCTTC. It codes for CASSLFGGVYAYNEQFF.

The V call is TRBV30, the J call TRBJ2-3; 7 bases fit TRBD2. The V and J ends lost 3 bases and 6 bases, in that order; junction bases with no gene match: 3. Germline V lookup: CDR1 GTSNPN, CDR2 SVGIG (reference sequence). This CDR3 has 12 amino acids. CDR3 sequence reads: CAWSGRKDTQYF. CDR3 sequence (DNA): TGTGCCTGGAGCGGGAGGAAGGATACGCAGTATTTT.

Concerning this clone: Other nucleotide sequences in the sample specify the same CDR3. The chain carries TRBV9 and TRBJ2-5; D not resolved. With 0 bases removed from V and 5 bases from J, the gap between germline ends came to 8 bases. This CDR3 has 13 residues. CDR1 is SGDLS, CDR2 YYNGEE, per germline. In DNA, the CDR3 is TGTGCCAGCAGCGTAGATACGCGGGAGACCCAGTACTTC. Its translation is CASSVDTRETQYF.

The chain has TRBV7-9 and TRBJ2-7; D might be TRBD1 (6 bases). V lost 2 bases and J lost 9, with 11 bases in between. Germline V gene sequence: CDR1 SEHNR, CDR2 FQNEAQ (reference sequence). This CDR3 is built from 12 residues. The CDR3 bases are TGTGCCAGCAGCTTACGGCAGGGGTGGCAGTACTTC. Its translation is CASSLRQGWQYF.

This chain connects TRBV18 to TRBJ2-1; TRBD2 aligns across 13 bases. CDR1 and CDR2 from the germline V gene are KGHSH and LQKENI. J gave up 8 bases and V 3 bases, and 7 bases lay outside the gene matches. The CDR3 totals 16 residues. Here the CDR3 reads CASSPSTSGRGDEQFF. As DNA, the CDR3 is TGTGCCAGCTCACCTTCTACTAGCGGGAGGGGCGATGAGCAGTTCTTC.

CDR3 DNA sequence: TGTGCCAGCAGCGTAGACCCCAATAGACACGAGCAGTACTTC. This codes for CASSVDPNRHEQYF. The genes are TRBV9 and TRBJ2-7; D not certain. CDR3 length: 14 residues. The germline CDR1 and CDR2 sequences are SGDLS and YYNGEE. V was clipped by 0 bases and J by 5 bases, with 12 bases between them.

The genes are TRBV7-2 and TRBJ2-5, with 9 bases fitting TRBD2. Germline CDR1 SGHTA, CDR2 FQGNSA. V lost 3 bases and J lost 3; bases outside the gene matches: 5. The CDR3 sequence is 15 residues long. The CDR3 DNA is TGTGCCAGCAGCTTCCTCGGCGGGGGGGAAGAGACCCAGTACTTC. It encodes CASSFLGGGEETQYF.

The genes are TRBV25-1 and TRBJ2-3; D perhaps matches TRBD1 (5 bases). This CDR3 has 15 amino acids. Germline CDR1 MGHDK, CDR2 SYGVNS. The V gene lost 3 bases and the J gene lost 2 bases, with 12 bases spanning the gap. The chain's CDR3 is CASSERQGYTDTQYF. Written as DNA, the CDR3 is TGTGCCAGCAGTGAGAGGCAGGGATACACAGATACGCAGTATTTT.

In its sample, this clone was seen a few times. The chain carries TRBV30 and TRBJ2-5, with no clear D. The end of the DNA aligns better with TRBJ2-7, so the J call may be wrong. Germline lookup yields CDR1 GTSNPN and CDR2 SVGIG (reference sequence). This CDR3 is built from 10 residues. The CDR3 DNA follows: TGTGCCTCGGGTCAGCACGAGCAGTACTTC. It translates to CASGQHEQYF.

This clone showed up just a few times. CDR3 sequence reads: CAWSEGLPYEQYF. In DNA, the CDR3 is TGTGCCTGGAGTGAGGGTCTGCCCTACGAGCAGTACTTC. The V and J genes are TRBV30 and TRBJ2-7; D uncertain. The CDR3 contains 13 residues. The germline V gene has CDR1 GTSNPN and CDR2 SVGIG (reference sequence). The V gene lost 1 base and the J gene lost 2 bases, with 9 bases spanning the gap.

This clone was counted once. The chain links TRBV4-1 to TRBJ1-4; D is unclear. The CDR3 spans 15 residues. With 3 bases removed from V and 3 bases from J, the gap between germline ends came to 11 bases. The germline V gene has CDR1 MGHRA and CDR2 YSYEKL. CDR3: CASSQGIRANEKLFF. The CDR3 DNA reads as TGCGCCAGCAGCCAGGGGATCCGGGCTAATGAAAAACTGTTTTTT.

This clone was seen a few times. The chain links TRBV2 to TRBJ2-7; no firm D call. The germline V gene has CDR1 SNHLY and CDR2 FYNNEI. Between the trimmed V and J ends, which lost 8 bases and 3 bases, there was a span of 17 bases. The CDR3 has 14 residues. In DNA form, the CDR3 reads TGTGCCAGCTCACGAACTTACGCCCTCTACGAGCAGTACTTC. It encodes CASSRTYALYEQYF. The full variable domain, in which reference TRBV2 and TRBJ2-7 provide the parts outside the CDR3, is EPEVTQTPSHQVTQMGQEVILRCVPISNHLYFYWYRQILGQKVEFLVSFYNNEISEKSEIFDDQFSVERPDGSNFTLKIRSTKLEDSAMYFCASSRTYALYEQYFGPGTRLTVT.

This chain joins TRBV30 and TRBJ2-1, with D uncertain. Germline V gene lookup returns CDR1 GTSNPN and CDR2 SVGIG (reference sequence). This CDR3 has 11 amino acids. Trimming removed 0 bases from V and 12 bases from J, with 9 bases in between. The CDR3 protein is CAWSVLNSQFF. Written as DNA, the CDR3 is TGTGCCTGGAGTGTACTTAATTCGCAGTTCTTC.

The genes are TRBV28 and TRBJ2-7; 7 bases are a match to TRBD1. V trimming: 3 bases; J trimming: 2 bases; junction bases outside the gene matches: 4. This CDR3 region has 14 residues. Germline-derived CDR1 and CDR2 are MDHEN and SYDVKM. The CDR3 sequence is CASSLTGTPYEQYF. In DNA form, the CDR3 reads TGTGCCAGCAGTTTGACAGGGACCCCCTACGAGCAGTACTTC.

This chain connects TRBV28 to TRBJ2-1; 8 bases are shared with TRBD1. Trimming took 6 bases from V and 4 from J; bases not matched to a gene: 8. The CDR3 is 15 residues long. The germline V gene has CDR1 MDHEN and CDR2 SYDVKM. Written as DNA, the CDR3 is TGTGCCAGCAGGCTGATAGGGACAGGATACAATGAGCAGTTCTTC. The encoded protein is CASRLIGTGYNEQFF.

J is TRBJ2-3 and V is TRBV5-1; TRBD1 is a possible D gene (5 bases). Per germline, CDR1 SGHRS and CDR2 YFSETQ. CDR3 length: 13 residues. Trimming took off 0 bases at V and 3 bases at J, with 5 bases between the two ends. CDR3 DNA sequence: TGCGCCAGCAGCTTGGGACAGACAGATACGCAGTATTTT. As protein: CASSLGQTDTQYF.

The V call is TRBV4-1, the J call TRBJ2-1; D gene unclear. Per germline, CDR1 MGHRA and CDR2 YSYEKL. The CDR3 length is 13 residues. V was pared by 0 bases and J by 11 bases, with 11 bases between. This CDR3 is CASSQDAGTQQFF. In DNA form, the CDR3 reads TGCGCCAGCAGCCAAGATGCAGGAACCCAGCAGTTCTTC.

This clone was detected only a few times. The chain carries TRBV2 and TRBJ2-3, with D unclear. Germline V gene data show CDR1 as SNHLY and CDR2 as FYNNEI. Trimming left V 8 bases short and J 3 bases short, with 6 bases between. The CDR3 totals 11 residues. Here the CDR3 DNA reads TGTGCCAGCGCAACGACAGATACGCAGTATTTT. The encoded protein is CASATTDTQYF.

This clone was found a few times. This sequence joins TRBV19 and TRBJ2-7; tentative D call: TRBD1 (6 bases). Germline lookup yields CDR1 LNHDA and CDR2 SQIVND (reference sequence). The CDR3 extends over 14 amino acids. Trimming stripped 6 bases from V and 2 bases from J, with 14 bases between. The CDR3 sequence: CASSPTGGAYEQYF. In nucleotides, the CDR3 is TGTGCCAGTAGCCCGACAGGAGGAGCCTACGAGCAGTACTTC. Full variable domain (remainder filled in from reference TRBV19 and TRBJ2-7): DGGITQSPKYLFRKEGQNVTLSCEQNLNHDAMYWYRQDPGQGLRLIYYSQIVNDFQKGDIAEGYSVSREKKESFPLTVTSAQKNPTAFYLCASSPTGGAYEQYFGPGTRLTVT.